This T cell receptor (beta chain) was identified during a study of graft-versus-host responses after intestinal transplantation. With regard to this clone: Its antigen remains unknown.

CDR1 and CDR2 (germline): SEHNR, FQNEAQ (reference sequence). The CDR3 runs to 15 residues. The method was immunoSEQ multiplex PCR; TCRdb's version includes in-frame clones alone and lacks a portion of them. In the table there are over 85,000 clones, around 93% of which are singletons. The sequence was obtained from a human donor who received an intestinal transplant. V gene TRBV7-9 combines with J gene TRBJ2-5; 8 nucleotides line up with TRBD1. The J call could be wrong; TRBJ2-7 is a better fit for the DNA end. Here the sequenced sample was unstimulated CD8+ T cells sorted from spleen or lymph node cells, taken before intestinal transplant. The CDR3 DNA follows: TGTGCCAGCAGCCTGAGGACAGGGTCGGACTACGAGCAGTACTTC. This encodes CASSLRTGSDYEQYF.